The clone carrying this TCR beta chain came up a few times. The sample originates from a study of CD8 T cells in ankylosing spondylitis. MiXCR, run by TCRdb on the 5' RACE reads, gives a single entry per CDR3 protein. The data show under 300,000 distinct CDR3 sequences, about 11% seen once. This sequence was found in a male donor with ankylosing spondylitis or in good health (not recorded which). Sequenced input: blood, either unsorted or a sorted T cell fraction (not recorded which).

The CDR3 loop reads CASSLGVGTGGFMNTEAFF. CDR3 nucleotide sequence: TGTGCCAGCAGCTTAGGGGTCGGGACAGGGGGCTTCATGAACACTGAAGCTTTCTTT. V gene TRBV11-2 combines with J gene TRBJ1-1; 12 positions agree with TRBD1. The ends lost 1 base at V and 0 bases at J; junction bases unmatched: 9. The CDR3 spans 19 residues. Germline V lookup: CDR1 SGHAT, CDR2 FQNNGV.